The next 31 T cell receptor beta chains were all read from a single sample in a study of cytomegalovirus exposure and HLA in healthy donors. It was with 60 Vbeta and 13 Jbeta primers that the PCR ran. This table comes from immunoSEQ multiplex PCR, and its TCRdb copy is limited to in-frame clones, with some not included. The sample lists 100,000 to 150,000 clones; 75% to 85% were seen once. The sequencing input was PBMCs. These receptors all stem from a female donor in good health and CMV-seropositive.

The chain has TRBV28 and TRBJ1-2, with TRBD1 matching 7 bases. The CDR3 contains 14 residues. The V gene's germline CDR1 is MDHEN and CDR2 SYDVKM. V trimming: 7 bases; J trimming: 4 bases; junction bases outside the gene matches: 9. CDR3: CASNTDRTFYGYTF. The CDR3 DNA follows: TGTGCCAGCAATACGGACAGGACCTTCTATGGCTACACCTTC.

This clone has a single count. The chain is built from TRBV5-4 and TRBJ2-1, with 14 bases fitting TRBD2. The junction had 1 base not matched to a gene; V was cut back by 4 bases and J by 4 bases. In germline, CDR1 is SGHNT, CDR2 YYREEE (reference sequence). This CDR3 is 15 amino acids long. CDR3 sequence: CASSRLAGGYNEQFF. DNA for the CDR3: TGTGCCAGCAGCCGACTAGCGGGGGGGTACAATGAGCAGTTCTTC.

The chain couples TRBV28 to TRBJ1-1; the D is unclear. CDR1 MDHEN and CDR2 SYDVKM come from the germline V gene. This CDR3 is 16 amino acids long. Trimming cost V 3 bases and J 0 bases, with 14 bases left between them. CDR3 bases: TGTGCCAGCAGTTTGCGAGGGTTGGGGATGAACACTGAAGCTTTCTTT. Translating gives CASSLRGLGMNTEAFF.

The chain joins TRBV18 to TRBJ2-7; TRBD1 is a possible D gene (5 bases). The CDR3 is 13 amino acids. Trimming took 5 bases from V and 2 from J, leaving 10 bases between them. Per the germline V gene, CDR1 is KGHSH and CDR2 is LQKENI. As DNA, the CDR3 is TGTGCCAGCTCAGAAAAGGGGCCCTACGAGCAGTACTTC. Protein sequence: CASSEKGPYEQYF.

The table lists this clone with a few counts. The chain is built from TRBV5-1 and TRBJ2-1; no clear D gene. V dropped 4 bases and J dropped 1 base, with 12 bases sitting between them. In germline, CDR1 is SGHRS, CDR2 YFSETQ. The CDR3 is 15 amino acids. As DNA, the CDR3 is TGCGCCAGCAGCACCCAAGTGACTTCCTACAATGAGCAGTTCTTC. This encodes CASSTQVTSYNEQFF. The entire variable domain, with the rest obtained from reference TRBV5-1 and TRBJ2-1, is as follows: KAGVTQTPRYLIKTRGQQVTLSCSPISGHRSVSWYQQTPGQGLQFLFEYFSETQRNKGNFPGRFSGRQFSNSRSEMNVSTLELGDSALYLCASSTQVTSYNEQFFGPGTRLTVL.

CDR3 sequence: CASSQITGSYNEQFF. The CDR3 DNA is TGCGCCAGCAGCCAAATTACCGGGAGCTACAATGAGCAGTTCTTC. This chain uses TRBV4-1 with TRBJ2-1, with a weak D call TRBD2 (6 bases). CDR1 MGHRA and CDR2 YSYEKL come from the germline V gene. This CDR3 spans 15 amino acids. The V gene lost 2 bases and the J gene lost 3 bases, with 11 bases spanning the gap.

The chain employs TRBV4-2 and TRBJ1-1; 7 bases are a match to TRBD1. Germline V lookup: CDR1 LGHNA, CDR2 YNFKEQ. The CDR3 runs to 15 residues. With 4 bases clipped from V and 7 bases from J, the junction kept 12 bases outside the gene matches. CDR3 sequence reads: CASSLGQASAFEAFF. Here the CDR3 DNA reads TGTGCCAGCAGCCTCGGACAGGCCTCGGCGTTTGAAGCTTTCTTT.

This clone counts as medium-sized. The J gene is TRBJ1-2, the V gene TRBV14; D might be TRBD1 (5 bases). The CDR3 length is 15 residues. Germline assignment: CDR1 SGHDN and CDR2 FVKESK. With 5 bases removed from V and 0 bases from J, the gap between germline ends came to 13 bases. Here the CDR3 DNA reads TGTGCCAGCAGCTCACAGGTTTTCTCTAACTATGGCTACACCTTC. Protein: CASSSQVFSNYGYTF. Full variable domain (remainder filled in from reference TRBV14 and TRBJ1-2): EAGVTQFPSHSVIEKGQTVTLRCDPISGHDNLYWYRRVMGKEIKFLLHFVKESKQDESGMPNNRFLAERTGGTYSTLKVQPAELEDSGVYFCASSSQVFSNYGYTFGSGTRLTVV.

The chain is built from TRBV10-3 and TRBJ1-4; D is undetermined. Germline V gene sequence: CDR1 ENHRY, CDR2 SYGVKD. The V and J ends lost 1 base and 5 bases respectively, with 5 bases between them. The CDR3 spans 13 residues. The CDR3 nucleotides are TGTGCCATCAGTGAGTTTCAGAATGAAAAACTGTTTTTT. Translating it yields CAISEFQNEKLFF.

The chain has TRBV4-1 and TRBJ1-2, with no clear D. This CDR3 has 16 amino acids. CDR1 and CDR2 from the germline V gene are MGHRA and YSYEKL. Trimming removed 1 base at V and 2 bases at J, with 14 bases between. Here the CDR3 DNA reads TGCGCCAGCAGCCAAGTCGGAGGCCAGCGCAACTATGGCTACACCTTC. This translates into CASSQVGGQRNYGYTF.

The rearrangement links TRBV7-9 to TRBJ1-1; D is ambiguous. V dropped 8 bases and J dropped 7 bases, with 17 bases sitting between them. Per the germline V gene, CDR1 is SEHNR and CDR2 is FQNEAQ (reference sequence). The CDR3 sequence is 13 residues long. CDR3 residues: CASGWGGSFEAFF. In DNA form, the CDR3 reads TGTGCCAGCGGGTGGGGAGGGAGCTTTGAAGCTTTCTTT.

The chain has TRBV2 and TRBJ1-1; D is possibly TRBD1 (5 bases). This CDR3 contains 15 residues. The germline V gene encodes CDR1 SNHLY and CDR2 FYNNEI. The V end was cut by 4 bases, the J end by 3 bases, with 15 bases between. CDR3 loop: CASSVDRTGDTEAFF. CDR3 nucleotides: TGTGCCAGCAGTGTCGACAGAACCGGTGACACTGAAGCTTTCTTT. The whole variable domain, remainder taken from reference TRBV2 and TRBJ1-1, is EPEVTQTPSHQVTQMGQEVILRCVPISNHLYFYWYRQILGQKVEFLVSFYNNEISEKSEIFDDQFSVERPDGSNFTLKIRSTKLEDSAMYFCASSVDRTGDTEAFFGQGTRLTVV.

This clone was seen a handful of times. The rearrangement links TRBV28 to TRBJ2-2; weak D call: TRBD2 (6 bases). CDR1 and CDR2 (germline): MDHEN, SYDVKM. V was clipped by 4 bases and J by 1 base, with 13 bases between them. The CDR3 is made up of 16 amino acids. CDR3 region: CASSSGGAGNTGELFF. The CDR3 DNA follows: TGTGCCAGCAGTTCGGGCGGGGCGGGGAACACCGGGGAGCTGTTTTTT.

This clone was found a few times. V gene TRBV6-6 combines with J gene TRBJ1-2; D is ambiguous. This CDR3 has 14 amino acids. V lost 5 bases to trimming and J lost 8 bases, with 18 bases between them. Germline CDR1 is MNHNY and CDR2 is SVGAGI (reference sequence). The CDR3 region is CASSNGRPLWGYTF. The CDR3 DNA sequence: TGTGCCAGCAGTAATGGCAGGCCCCTATGGGGCTACACCTTC.

The chain links TRBV2 to TRBJ1-2, with 7 bases that match TRBD1. There are 14 residues in the CDR3. V lost 6 bases, J lost 2 bases, and 6 bases stayed unmatched. From germline, CDR1 is SNHLY and CDR2 FYNNEI. As DNA, the CDR3 is TGTGCCAGCAGGTCCGGGACAGCAAACTATGGCTACACCTTC. Translation: CASRSGTANYGYTF.

This sequence joins TRBV4-1 and TRBJ2-3; TRBD2 agrees at 8 bases. In germline, CDR1 is MGHRA, CDR2 YSYEKL. V lost 0 bases and J lost 1; bases outside the gene matches: 0. The CDR3 consists of 15 residues. CDR3 residues: CASSQDSGGTDTQYF. CDR3 in DNA: TGCGCCAGCAGCCAAGATAGCGGGGGCACAGATACGCAGTATTTT.

This clone showed up just a few times. This chain links TRBV2 with TRBJ2-7, with TRBD1 matching 9 bases. Germline V gives CDR1 SNHLY, CDR2 FYNNEI. There are 15 residues in the CDR3. V shed 4 bases and J 2 bases; nucleotides not matched to a gene: 6. The DNA for the CDR3 is TGTGCCAGCAGTGCGGGACAGGGATACACCTACGAGCAGTACTTC. Encoded protein: CASSAGQGYTYEQYF.

This rearrangement joins TRBV28 to TRBJ1-5, with D tentatively TRBD1 (6 bases). This CDR3 is built from 12 residues. Germline CDR1 reads MDHEN; CDR2 reads SYDVKM. Trimming pared 7 bases from V and 4 bases from J, leaving 8 bases between. The CDR3 is CASKGENQPQHF. The CDR3 DNA reads as TGTGCCAGCAAGGGGGAAAATCAGCCCCAGCATTTT.

The CDR3 reads CASSLAQTGAGNTEAFF. Written as DNA, the CDR3 is TGCGCCAGCAGCTTGGCCCAGACAGGGGCCGGGAACACTGAAGCTTTCTTT. V gene TRBV5-1 combines with J gene TRBJ1-1; 8 bases line up with TRBD1. Germline values: CDR1 SGHRS, CDR2 YFSETQ. The CDR3 runs to 17 residues. V lost 0 bases, J lost 1 base, and 8 bases stayed unmatched.

The V gene is TRBV4-1, the J gene TRBJ2-5, with 10 bases aligning to TRBD1. The tail of the sequence fits TRBJ2-7 better, so the J call may be wrong. Germline CDR1 reads MGHRA; CDR2 reads YSYEKL. The CDR3 spans 15 residues. CDR3 in amino acids: CASSQMTGGRYEQYF. The CDR3 region has the DNA TGCGCCAGCAGCCAAATGACAGGGGGCAGGTACGAGCAGTACTTC.

A few counts support this clone. This rearrangement joins TRBV5-5 to TRBJ2-1, with 7 bases identical to TRBD2. The CDR3 consists of 15 residues. Germline V gene sequence: CDR1 SGHKS, CDR2 YYEKEE (reference sequence). V was pared by 1 base and J by 6 bases, with 7 bases of the junction left unmatched. DNA of the CDR3: TGTGCCAGCAGCTTGTTATCGGGACTAAGCAATGAGCAGTTCTTC. It codes for CASSLLSGLSNEQFF.

The chain combines TRBV29-1 with TRBJ1-2, with D uncertain. Trimming shortened V by 6 bases and J by 4 bases, and 12 bases separated the two germline ends. The CDR3 consists of 12 residues. Looked up from germline, CDR1 is SQVTM and CDR2 is ANQGSEA. The CDR3 nucleotides are TGCAGCGTCACCCCAGAATCCTATGGCTACACCTTC. Translating gives CSVTPESYGYTF.

The chain links TRBV5-6 to TRBJ2-1, with 11 bases identical to TRBD2. The germline gives CDR1 SGHDT, CDR2 YYEEEE. V lost 6 bases and J lost 4; bases outside the gene matches: 6. This CDR3 region has 15 residues. The CDR3 loop is CASTDGTSGYNEQFF. The CDR3 nucleotides read TGTGCCAGCACCGACGGGACTAGCGGATACAATGAGCAGTTCTTC.

This rearrangement joins TRBV27 to TRBJ1-1; TRBD1 might be the D (5 bases). Trimming removed 8 bases at V and 4 bases at J, with 20 bases between. CDR1 MNHEY and CDR2 SMNVEV come from the germline V gene (reference sequence). The CDR3 is made up of 15 amino acids. The CDR3 DNA reads TGTGCCAGCGGGTCCGACAGCGTCCTCGGCACTGAAGCTTTCTTT. Its protein is CASGSDSVLGTEAFF.

The chain couples TRBV6-5 to TRBJ2-5, with TRBD2 identical over 10 bases. After removal of 6 bases from V and 4 bases from J, the junction contained 8 bases not matched to a gene. The CDR3 spans 15 residues. Per germline, CDR1 MNHEY and CDR2 SVGAGI. DNA of the CDR3: TGTGCCAGCAGCTCTAGCGGGGGAGGGCGAGAGACCCAGTACTTC. Translated: CASSSSGGGRETQYF.

This chain connects TRBV10-3 to TRBJ2-3; the match to TRBD2 covers 9 bases. V lost 0 bases and J lost 5; bases outside the gene matches: 12. CDR3 length: 18 residues. Germline V CDR1 and CDR2: ENHRY, SYGVKD. The CDR3 sequence is CAISESEGGGAGEDTQYF. The CDR3 DNA follows: TGTGCCATCAGTGAGTCGGAGGGCGGGGGGGCGGGAGAAGATACGCAGTATTTT.

V and J are TRBV27 and TRBJ2-1; TRBD2 matches 8 bases. Unmatched junction bases numbered 12, after V lost 5 bases and J lost 15 bases. The germline CDR1 and CDR2 sequences are MNHEY and SMNVEV (reference sequence). This CDR3 has 13 residues. The CDR3 region is CASSVRGLGEGFF. DNA of the CDR3: TGTGCCAGCAGTGTCCGGGGACTAGGAGAGGGGTTCTTC.

The chain joins TRBV18 to TRBJ1-5; D possibly corresponds to TRBD1 (5 bases). CDR3 length: 16 residues. The V end lost 3 bases, the J end lost 2 bases, and 14 bases lay between the germline ends. In germline, CDR1 is KGHSH, CDR2 LQKENI. CDR3: CASSPQGLGGNQPQHF. The CDR3 DNA reads as TGTGCCAGCTCACCTCAGGGTTTAGGCGGCAATCAGCCCCAGCATTTT.

The gene calls are TRBV29-1 and TRBJ1-1, with 7 positions matching TRBD1. The J segment lost 3 bases and the V segment lost 6 bases, leaving 10 bases of the junction unmatched. Germline assignment: CDR1 SQVTM and CDR2 ANQGSEA. This CDR3 is built from 14 residues. This chain's CDR3 is CSVTGFNLDTEAFF. The CDR3 coding sequence is TGCAGCGTGACAGGGTTTAATCTGGACACTGAAGCTTTCTTT.

This sequence joins TRBV27 and TRBJ1-1, with 7 bases lining up with TRBD1. The junction had 8 bases not matched to a gene; V was cut back by 6 bases and J by 4 bases. CDR1 and CDR2 (germline): MNHEY, SMNVEV (reference sequence). The CDR3 length is 14 residues. The chain's CDR3 is CASSQRQGSTEAFF. In DNA form, the CDR3 reads TGTGCCAGCAGCCAGAGACAGGGCAGCACTGAAGCTTTCTTT.

The V gene is TRBV14, the J gene TRBJ1-2; D unclear. Looked up from germline, CDR1 is SGHDN and CDR2 is FVKESK. The CDR3 totals 13 residues. V was pared by 3 bases and J by 0 bases, with 5 bases between. This chain's CDR3 is CASSQYSNYGYTF. DNA for the CDR3: TGTGCCAGCAGCCAGTATTCTAACTATGGCTACACCTTC.